This T cell receptor beta chain was observed in a study of early T cells in non-severe SARS-CoV-2 infection. TCRdb called the 5' RACE reads again in MiXCR, with one record for every CDR3 protein. The data show about 64,000 distinct CDR3 sequences, less than 5% seen once. This clonotype was found a few times. Germline CDR1 and CDR2: DFQATT and SNEGSKA (reference sequence). The CDR3 loop spans 14 amino acids. The sample was whole blood. The chain combines TRBV20-1 with TRBJ2-5; D is possibly TRBD2 (6 bases). The TCR sequence derives from an adult who was a healthcare worker with PCR-confirmed SARS-CoV-2 infection or an uninfected control (not recorded which). The CDR3 sequence is CSGRKGGSQETQYF. In nucleotides, the CDR3 is TGCAGCGGCCGGAAGGGAGGATCCCAAGAGACCCAGTACTTC.